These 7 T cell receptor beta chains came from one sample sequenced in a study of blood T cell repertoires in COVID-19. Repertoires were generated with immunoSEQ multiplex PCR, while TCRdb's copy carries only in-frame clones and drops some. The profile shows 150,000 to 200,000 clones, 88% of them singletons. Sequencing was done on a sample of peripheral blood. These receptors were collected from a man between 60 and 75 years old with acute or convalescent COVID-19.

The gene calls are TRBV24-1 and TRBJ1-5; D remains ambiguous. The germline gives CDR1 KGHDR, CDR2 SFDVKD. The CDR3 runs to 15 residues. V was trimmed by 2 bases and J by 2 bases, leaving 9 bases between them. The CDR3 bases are TGTGCCACCAGTGATTATGCCGGGGGCAATCAGCCCCAGCATTTT. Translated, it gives CATSDYAGGNQPQHF.

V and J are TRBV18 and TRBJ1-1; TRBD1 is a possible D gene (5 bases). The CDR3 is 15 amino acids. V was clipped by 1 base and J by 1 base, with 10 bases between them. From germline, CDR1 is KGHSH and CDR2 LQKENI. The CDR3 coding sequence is TGTGCCAGCTCACCACGCGGCGGGGCGAACACTGAAGCTTTCTTT. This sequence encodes CASSPRGGANTEAFF.

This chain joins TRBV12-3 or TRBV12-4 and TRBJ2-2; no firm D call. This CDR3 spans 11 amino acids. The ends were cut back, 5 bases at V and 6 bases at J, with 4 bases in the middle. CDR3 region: CASSTAGELFF. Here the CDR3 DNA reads TGTGCCAGCAGTACGGCCGGGGAGCTGTTTTTT.

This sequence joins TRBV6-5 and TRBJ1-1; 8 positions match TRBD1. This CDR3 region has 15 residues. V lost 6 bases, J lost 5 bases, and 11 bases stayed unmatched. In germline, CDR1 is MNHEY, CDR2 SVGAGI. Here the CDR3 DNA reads TGTGCCAGCAGAGATTTTCGACAGGGGTGGACTGAAGCTTTCTTT. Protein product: CASRDFRQGWTEAFF.

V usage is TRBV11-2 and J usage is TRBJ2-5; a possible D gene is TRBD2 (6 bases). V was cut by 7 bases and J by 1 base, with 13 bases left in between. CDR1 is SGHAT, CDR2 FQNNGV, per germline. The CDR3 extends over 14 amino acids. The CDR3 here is CASNPPGVQETQYF. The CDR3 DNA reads TGTGCCAGCAACCCCCCGGGGGTCCAAGAGACCCAGTACTTC.

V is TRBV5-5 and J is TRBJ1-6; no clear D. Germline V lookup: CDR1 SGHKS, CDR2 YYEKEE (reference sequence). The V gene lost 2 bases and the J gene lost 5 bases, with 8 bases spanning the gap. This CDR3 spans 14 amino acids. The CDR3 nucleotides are TGTGCCAGCAGCTTATTCGGAGATAATTCACCCCTCCACTTT. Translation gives CASSLFGDNSPLHF.

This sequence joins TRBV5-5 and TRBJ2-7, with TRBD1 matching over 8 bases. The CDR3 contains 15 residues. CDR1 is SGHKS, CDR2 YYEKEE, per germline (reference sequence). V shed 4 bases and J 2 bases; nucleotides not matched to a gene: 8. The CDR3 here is CASSPRTGYTYEQYV. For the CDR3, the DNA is TGTGCCAGCAGCCCCAGGACAGGGTATACCTACGAGCAGTACGTC.